Each of the 32 T cell receptor beta chains below was sequenced from the same sample in a study of PD-1 blockade in mismatch repair-deficient tumors (dated 2017 in TCRdb). Library prep was done by the immunoSEQ multiplex PCR assay. TCRdb re-hosts the immuneACCESS table, in-frame sequences only. Its copies lack some clones; in the studies checked, an unresolved V gene accounts for under half of them, and the cause for the rest is not known. The sample contains about 68,000 clones, around four fifths of them found a single time. Of the sample, about 5% falls within the top ten clones. The material sequenced was peripheral blood, taken 2 weeks after starting pembrolizumab. These receptors all come from an adult with mismatch repair-deficient cancer.

This chain uses TRBV15 with TRBJ1-2; D may be TRBD1 (6 bases). The CDR3 is 13 residues long. Trimming removed 5 bases at V and 4 bases at J, with 11 bases between. Germline CDR1 and CDR2: LNHNV and YYDKDF (reference sequence). The CDR3 reads CATSWTATYGYTF. For the CDR3, the DNA is TGTGCCACCAGCTGGACAGCCACCTATGGCTACACCTTC. Using reference TRBV15 and TRBJ1-2 for the parts outside the CDR3, the full variable domain is DAMVIQNPRYQVTQFGKPVTLSCSQTLNHNVMYWYQQKSSQAPKLLFHYYDKDFNNEADTPDNFQSRRPNTSFCFLDIRSPGLGDTAMYLCATSWTATYGYTFGSGTRLTVV.

The J gene is TRBJ2-5, the V gene TRBV7-3, with D possibly being TRBD1 (6 bases). The CDR3 has 13 residues. The germline CDR1 and CDR2 sequences are SGHTA and FQGTGA. V lost 1 base, J lost 8 bases, and 11 bases lay in between. The CDR3 sequence: CASSLSPDSTQYF. The CDR3 DNA reads as TGTGCCAGCAGCTTAAGCCCGGACAGCACCCAGTACTTC.

The gene calls are TRBV6-6 and TRBJ1-5; unclear D gene. This CDR3 is 13 amino acids long. Looked up from germline, CDR1 is MNHNY and CDR2 is SVGAGI (reference sequence). V lost 2 bases and J lost 5, with 7 bases in between. The CDR3 bases are TGTGCCAGCAGTTACCGGCGGGATCAGCCCCAGCATTTT. Translation gives CASSYRRDQPQHF.

This clone was seen only a few times. The DNA of the CDR3 is TGTGCCAGCTATCGGGACTCACTCTCAAGAGAGCAGTTCTTC. Translating it yields CASYRDSLSREQFF. This chain joins TRBV5-6 and TRBJ2-1, with D tentatively TRBD2 (6 bases). The length of the CDR3 is 14 residues. Germline-derived CDR1 and CDR2 are SGHDT and YYEEEE. V was trimmed by 7 bases and J by 10 bases, leaving 21 bases between them.

The genes are TRBV19 and TRBJ1-5; a possible D gene is TRBD1 (6 bases). Germline CDR1 LNHDA, CDR2 SQIVND (reference sequence). The CDR3 contains 14 residues. With 5 bases removed from V and 9 bases from J, the gap between germline ends came to 17 bases. CDR3 residues: CASSLKKTGMPQHF. CDR3 nucleotide sequence: TGTGCCAGTAGTCTCAAGAAAACAGGGATGCCCCAGCATTTT.

V and J are TRBV4-1 and TRBJ2-1; maybe TRBD2 (5 bases). The germline CDR1 and CDR2 sequences are MGHRA and YSYEKL. Deletions cut 1 base from V and 13 bases from J, with 11 bases between. The CDR3 totals 12 residues. CDR3 region: CASSQVPGKQFF. CDR3 nucleotide sequence: TGCGCCAGCAGCCAAGTGCCGGGAAAACAGTTCTTC.

This clone has a handful of counts. V usage is TRBV27 and J usage is TRBJ1-1, with D perhaps TRBD1 (5 bases). The V end lost 2 bases, the J end lost 2 bases, and 9 bases lay between the germline ends. Germline V gene lookup returns CDR1 MNHEY and CDR2 SMNVEV (reference sequence). The CDR3 covers 14 residues. The CDR3 bases are TGTGCCAGCAGTTTAGTGGGACCCAACACTGAAGCTTTCTTT. Protein product: CASSLVGPNTEAFF.

The chain carries TRBV12-5 and TRBJ1-4; TRBD1 might be the D (5 bases). Germline lookup yields CDR1 LGHNT and CDR2 FRNRAP. CDR3 size: 16 residues. Trimming took off 0 bases at V and 4 bases at J, with 12 bases between the two ends. Here the CDR3 reads CASGLVTGQNNEKLFF. CDR3 bases: TGTGCTAGTGGTTTGGTAACCGGACAAAATAATGAAAAACTGTTTTTT.

The genes are TRBV11-3 and TRBJ2-1; no reliable D call. CDR3 size: 14 residues. Trimming stripped 5 bases from V and 5 bases from J, with 13 bases between. CDR1 and CDR2 from the germline V gene are SGHNT and YENEEA. The CDR3 DNA reads as TGTGCCAGCAGCCCCCCAACGGATAACAATGAGCAGTTCTTC. Amino acids: CASSPPTDNNEQFF. The complete variable domain, with remaining parts taken from reference TRBV11-3 and TRBJ2-1, reads EAGVVQSPRYKIIEKKQPVAFWCNPISGHNTLYWYLQNLGQGPELLIRYENEEAVDDSQLPKDRFSAERLKGVDSTLKIQPAELGDSAVYLCASSPPTDNNEQFFGPGTRLTVL.

The chain combines TRBV7-9 with TRBJ1-1; D is unclear. Between the trimmed V and J ends, which lost 2 bases and 0 bases, there was a span of 7 bases. The CDR3 extends over 14 amino acids. CDR1 is SEHNR, CDR2 FQNEAQ, per germline (reference sequence). DNA of the CDR3: TGTGCCAGCAGCTTATCCGGGATGAACACTGAAGCTTTCTTT. Its translation is CASSLSGMNTEAFF.

This clone was seen only a few times. The chain links TRBV5-1 to TRBJ1-1; 9 nucleotides line up with TRBD1. CDR3 length: 14 amino acids. Germline CDR1 SGHRS, CDR2 YFSETQ. With V trimmed by 4 bases and J by 7 bases, 8 bases remained unmatched. The CDR3 sequence: CASSVDRGGDEAFF. The CDR3 nucleotides read TGCGCCAGCAGCGTGGACAGGGGCGGAGATGAAGCTTTCTTT.

As DNA, the CDR3 is TGTGCCAGCAGCCAGAACAGGGCGAACACTGAAGCTTTCTTT. Translating gives CASSQNRANTEAFF. The V gene is TRBV7-6, the J gene TRBJ1-1; D is perhaps TRBD1 (6 bases). CDR3 length: 14 residues. CDR1 and CDR2 (germline): SGHVS, FNYEAQ. The V and J ends lost 5 bases and 1 base respectively, with 11 bases between them.

This clone was counted once. One end of the junction does not line up with germline, which may come from a read error. This chain links TRBV5-6 with TRBJ2-2, with D possibly being TRBD2 (5 bases). The CDR3 contains 16 residues. CDR1 is SGHDT and CDR2 is YYEEEE in the germline V gene. CDR3 sequence reads: CASSLDVYPEHRGAVF. DNA for the CDR3: TGTGCCAGCAGCTTGGACGTCTACCCGGAACACCGGGGAGCTGTTTTT.

The rearrangement joins TRBV19 to TRBJ2-7; 9 bases are shared with TRBD1. Germline CDR1 is LNHDA and CDR2 is SQIVND (reference sequence). The CDR3 totals 14 residues. J lost 3 bases, V lost 6 bases, and 6 bases had no gene match. The DNA for the CDR3 is TGTGCCAGTAGCACCGGGACAGGGAACTACGAGCAGTACTTC. Translation: CASSTGTGNYEQYF.

This chain links TRBV4-2 with TRBJ1-2; D possibly corresponds to TRBD1 (5 bases). This CDR3 region has 15 residues. CDR1 and CDR2 from the germline V gene are LGHNA and YNFKEQ. Deletions cut 3 bases from V and 4 bases from J, with 15 bases between. This chain's CDR3 is CASSQDKGVTYGYTF. The CDR3 DNA is TGTGCCAGCAGCCAGGACAAGGGAGTCACCTATGGCTACACCTTC.

This clone was recorded once. CDR3 nucleotides: TGTGCCTGGAGTGTGGGACAGGGGAGAACAGATACGCAGTATTTT. Translating it yields CAWSVGQGRTDTQYF. V usage is TRBV30 and J usage is TRBJ2-3, with 10 bases fitting TRBD1. Germline V gene data show CDR1 as GTSNPN and CDR2 as SVGIG (reference sequence). V dropped 0 bases and J dropped 3; count of bases not matched to a gene: 3. The length of the CDR3 is 15 residues.

This clone is a singleton in its sample. The genes are TRBV7-9 and TRBJ1-2; 12 positions agree with TRBD1. The CDR3 is 15 amino acids. The V segment lost 5 bases and the J segment 5 bases; nucleotides outside the gene matches: 6. CDR1 and CDR2 (germline): SEHNR, FQNEAQ (reference sequence). The CDR3 DNA reads as TGTGCCAGCAGCAAGGGACAGGGGGCCCATTATGGCTACACCTTC. This gives the protein CASSKGQGAHYGYTF.

V gene TRBV7-9 combines with J gene TRBJ2-7, with D unclear. CDR1 is SEHNR, CDR2 FQNEAQ, per germline (reference sequence). The CDR3 runs to 12 residues. Trimming shortened V by 5 bases and J by 4 bases, and 9 bases separated the two germline ends. The CDR3 nucleotides are TGTGCCAGCAGCGATAGAGCTTACGAGCAGTACTTC. Amino acids: CASSDRAYEQYF.

This clone is labeled as medium-sized (0.01 to 0.1%). The rearrangement joins TRBV15 to TRBJ2-1, with D possibly TRBD2 on 6 matching bases. Looked up from germline, CDR1 is LNHNV and CDR2 is YYDKDF (reference sequence). V lost 1 base and J lost 9, with 10 bases in between. The CDR3 consists of 13 residues. This CDR3 is CATSRGGRSEQFF. The CDR3 bases are TGTGCCACCAGCAGAGGGGGGAGGTCTGAGCAGTTCTTC.

This chain uses TRBV11-2 with TRBJ1-2; D perhaps matches TRBD1 (6 bases). V lost 5 bases to trimming and J lost 3 bases, with 16 bases between them. The CDR3 sequence is 15 residues long. Germline CDR1 reads SGHAT; CDR2 reads FQNNGV. CDR3 sequence reads: CASSARTGTYYGYTF. Here the CDR3 DNA reads TGTGCCAGCAGCGCCCGAACAGGGACATACTATGGCTACACCTTC.

This clone was found once. This chain connects TRBV29-1 to TRBJ1-2; TRBD1 aligns across 9 bases. J was trimmed by 0 bases and V by 6 bases; bases with no gene match: 11. CDR1 is SQVTM and CDR2 is ANQGSEA in the germline V gene. The CDR3 contains 16 residues. The DNA of the CDR3 is TGCAGCGTAAAAGGGGGACAGGGCAGAGCTAACTATGGCTACACCTTC. This encodes CSVKGGQGRANYGYTF.

V and J are TRBV6-4 and TRBJ2-3; 8 bases are a match to TRBD1. Germline V gene data show CDR1 as MRHNA and CDR2 as SNTAGT. J was trimmed by 2 bases and V by 5 bases; bases with no gene match: 3. The CDR3 runs 14 residues. The DNA of the CDR3 is TGTGCCAGCAGTCTGGACAGGGCCACAGATACGCAGTATTTT. Protein product: CASSLDRATDTQYF.

The chain is built from TRBV5-8 and TRBJ2-2; 7 bases fit TRBD2. In germline, CDR1 is SGHTS, CDR2 YDEGEE. This CDR3 comprises 17 residues. After removal of 0 bases from V and 4 bases from J, the junction contained 9 bases not matched to a gene. This chain's CDR3 is CASSLEVLAVSTGELFF. The CDR3, as DNA: TGTGCCAGCAGCTTGGAGGTGCTAGCGGTCTCCACCGGGGAGCTGTTTTTT.

V gene TRBV28 combines with J gene TRBJ2-7; D might be TRBD1 (5 bases). This CDR3 is built from 12 residues. Germline CDR1 MDHEN, CDR2 SYDVKM. Between the trimmed V and J ends, which lost 3 bases and 5 bases, there was a span of 8 bases. CDR3 amino acids: CASSLRQNEQYF. CDR3 DNA sequence: TGTGCCAGCAGTTTGAGACAGAACGAGCAGTACTTC.

The chain couples TRBV27 to TRBJ2-3, with D possibly TRBD2 on 6 matching bases. CDR1 and CDR2 (germline): MNHEY, SMNVEV (reference sequence). The V end was cut by 6 bases, the J end by 3 bases, with 25 bases between. CDR3 length: 18 residues. The CDR3 region is CASSRTMAGLAITDTQYF. DNA of the CDR3: TGTGCCAGCAGCCGGACCATGGCGGGCCTAGCGATTACAGATACGCAGTATTTT.

The sample holds a few counts of this clone. The chain is built from TRBV10-3 and TRBJ2-7; the match to TRBD2 covers 10 bases. The V and J ends lost 0 bases and 5 bases, in that order; junction bases with no gene match: 10. CDR3 size: 17 residues. CDR1 and CDR2 from the germline V gene are ENHRY and SYGVKD. The CDR3: CAISESMASGSFDEQYF. The CDR3 coding sequence is TGTGCCATCAGTGAGTCGATGGCTAGCGGGAGCTTCGACGAGCAGTACTTC.

This clone was detected only a few times. This rearrangement joins TRBV7-2 to TRBJ1-1, with a tentative D call TRBD1 (6 bases). CDR1 is SGHTA, CDR2 FQGNSA, per germline. This CDR3 contains 15 residues. The V and J ends lost 5 bases and 0 bases respectively, with 13 bases between them. CDR3 region: CASSARDTMNTEAFF. The CDR3 nucleotides are TGTGCCAGCAGCGCCCGGGACACCATGAACACTGAAGCTTTCTTT.

This chain links TRBV2 with TRBJ2-1; possibly TRBD2 for D (6 bases). The V and J ends lost 2 bases and 8 bases respectively, with 13 bases between them. CDR1 is SNHLY and CDR2 is FYNNEI in the germline V gene. The CDR3 loop spans 14 amino acids. In DNA, the CDR3 is TGTGCCAGCAGTGAAAGACTAGATGGGTATGAGCAGTTCTTC. This encodes CASSERLDGYEQFF.

The chain has TRBV27 and TRBJ1-1; D gene unclear. This CDR3 is 14 amino acids long. V was clipped by 2 bases and J by 3 bases, with 10 bases between them. Germline V CDR1 and CDR2: MNHEY, SMNVEV (reference sequence). The CDR3 nucleotides are TGTGCCAGCAGTTTAACGCACTTGGACACTGAAGCTTTCTTT. This encodes CASSLTHLDTEAFF.

The chain employs TRBV5-4 and TRBJ2-5; 14 bases are a match to TRBD2. Germline V gives CDR1 SGHNT, CDR2 YYREEE (reference sequence). This CDR3 is 18 amino acids long. J was trimmed by 1 base and V by 3 bases; bases with no gene match: 8. The CDR3: CASSSPGLAGALQETQYF. CDR3 bases: TGTGCCAGCAGCTCACCGGGACTAGCGGGAGCCCTCCAAGAGACCCAGTACTTC.

The chain recombines TRBV7-9 with TRBJ2-7; 9 nucleotides line up with TRBD2. V trimming: 5 bases; J trimming: 5 bases; junction bases outside the gene matches: 10. CDR3 length: 15 residues. Germline V gene lookup returns CDR1 SEHNR and CDR2 FQNEAQ (reference sequence). The CDR3 loop is CASSPGAGGGDEQYF. CDR3 DNA: TGTGCCAGCAGCCCCGGAGCGGGAGGAGGAGACGAGCAGTACTTC. Full variable domain (outside the CDR3, taken from reference TRBV7-9 and TRBJ2-7): DTGVSQNPRHKITKRGQNVTFRCDPISEHNRLYWYRQTLGQGPEFLTYFQNEAQLEKSRLLSDRFSAERPKGSFSTLEIQRTEQGDSAMYLCASSPGAGGGDEQYFGPGTRLTVT.

This clone was found once. The V call is TRBV9, the J call TRBJ2-1; 15 bases align to TRBD2. Trimming cost V 2 bases and J 7 bases; bases outside gene matches: 4. Germline values: CDR1 SGDLS, CDR2 YYNGEE. This CDR3 has 16 amino acids. CDR3 in amino acids: CASSVKGLAGGNEQFF. The CDR3 nucleotides are TGTGCCAGCAGCGTGAAGGGACTAGCGGGAGGAAATGAGCAGTTCTTC.